This T cell receptor (beta chain) was sequenced during a study of blood T cell repertoires in COVID-19. Only in-frame clones appear in the TCRdb table, and some are missing; sequencing was by immunoSEQ multiplex PCR. The data show under 250,000 clones, about 82% seen once. Sequencing was done on a sample of peripheral blood. This clonotype was obtained from a woman between 65 and 79 years old with COVID-19, enrolled during active disease.

The DNA for the CDR3 is TGTGCCAGCAGCTCTATGGGACAGGGCGGCTACACCTTC. It yields the protein CASSSMGQGGYTF. The rearrangement uses TRBV7-2 and TRBJ1-2; the match to TRBD1 covers 9 bases. CDR1 SGHTA and CDR2 FQGNSA come from the germline V gene. The length of the CDR3 is 13 residues. V was pared by 4 bases and J by 8 bases, with 5 bases of the junction left unmatched.